The next 9 T cell receptor beta chains were all read from a single sample in a study of T cells in localized non-small cell lung cancer. Sequenced by immunoSEQ multiplex PCR; TCRdb stores in-frame clones only, minus some. Here the sample spans approximately 30,000 clones, approximately 84% being singletons. The source was peripheral blood, collected before any cancer treatment. The receptor source for this set is a male donor aged 60 or over with stage III lung adenocarcinoma.

This rearrangement joins TRBV11-2 to TRBJ2-3; no clear D gene. The CDR3 is 14 residues long. Trimming took off 4 bases at V and 2 bases at J, with 10 bases between the two ends. Germline V lookup: CDR1 SGHAT, CDR2 FQNNGV. CDR3 nucleotide sequence: TGTGCCAGCAGCTCATGGACCTCCACAGATACGCAGTATTTT. Protein product: CASSSWTSTDTQYF.

The chain is built from TRBV11-1 and TRBJ1-4, with D possibly TRBD1 on 6 matching bases. Trimming cost V 1 base and J 7 bases, with 16 bases left between them. The germline V gene has CDR1 SGHAT and CDR2 FQDESV (reference sequence). This CDR3 has 16 residues. The CDR3 sequence: CASSLEGGGGFEKLFF. The CDR3 DNA sequence: TGTGCCAGCAGCTTAGAAGGCGGCGGGGGCTTTGAAAAACTGTTTTTT. The full variable domain, its missing parts supplied by reference TRBV11-1 and TRBJ1-4, is EAEVAQSPRYKITEKSQAVAFWCDPISGHATLYWYRQILGQGPELLVQFQDESVVDDSQLPKDRFSAERLKGVDSTLKIQPAELGDSAMYLCASSLEGGGGFEKLFFGSGTQLSVL.

By share of the sample, this clone is medium-sized. The chain couples TRBV21-1 to TRBJ1-1; the table's D gene call, TRBD1, was not cross checked with the DNA. TRBV21-1 is classified as a pseudogene. The CDR3 spans 15 residues. CDR3 nucleotides: TGTGCCAGCAGCACACCTCGGACAGAGAACACTGAAGCTTTCTTT. Its protein product is CASSTPRTENTEAFF.

A single count supports this clone. This chain connects TRBV9 to TRBJ1-4; D is unresolved. The germline V gene has CDR1 SGDLS and CDR2 YYNGEE. V lost 4 bases and J 7 bases, leaving 14 bases between the germline ends. The CDR3 spans 14 residues. The CDR3 here is CASSLTPQAEKLFF. CDR3 nucleotide sequence: TGTGCCAGCAGCCTTACTCCCCAGGCTGAAAAACTGTTTTTT.

The gene calls are TRBV19 and TRBJ1-3; TRBD1 matches at 7 bases. The germline CDR1 and CDR2 sequences are LNHDA and SQIVND (reference sequence). Unmatched junction bases numbered 8, after V lost 6 bases and J lost 3 bases. The CDR3 has 15 amino acids. This CDR3 is CASSPDRKDGNTIYF. The CDR3 DNA follows: TGTGCCAGTAGCCCGGACAGGAAGGATGGAAACACCATATATTTT.

The chain couples TRBV5-6 to TRBJ2-1; D is unclear. V was pared by 2 bases and J by 7 bases, with 13 bases between. The germline V gene encodes CDR1 SGHDT and CDR2 YYEEEE. The CDR3 sequence is 14 residues long. The CDR3 DNA reads TGTGCCAGCAGCTTCGGTGCAGAAGTTAATGAGCAGTTCTTC. Translation gives CASSFGAEVNEQFF.

V is TRBV11-3 and J is TRBJ1-6, with TRBD1 matching over 10 bases. The CDR3 sequence is 16 residues long. CDR1 is SGHNT, CDR2 YENEEA, per germline. With V trimmed by 1 base and J by 6 bases, 3 bases remained unmatched. The DNA of the CDR3 is TGTGCCAGCAGCTTAGTGGGGGACAGGGGTAATTCACCCCTCCACTTT. The encoded protein is CASSLVGDRGNSPLHF.

This chain uses TRBV5-1 with TRBJ1-2; tentatively, D is TRBD1 (6 bases). Trimming stripped 0 bases from V and 3 bases from J, with 12 bases between. This CDR3 has 15 amino acids. CDR1 SGHRS and CDR2 YFSETQ come from the germline V gene. CDR3 nucleotides: TGCGCCAGCAGCTTGGATCGGGGGGCCGACTATGGCTACACCTTC. It specifies CASSLDRGADYGYTF.

The rearrangement links TRBV27 to TRBJ1-5, with TRBD1 as a possible D gene (5 bases). The CDR3 contains 14 residues. V lost 6 bases, J lost 7 bases, and 16 bases lay in between. Germline V lookup: CDR1 MNHEY, CDR2 SMNVEV (reference sequence). This chain's CDR3 is CASRPIEGAQPQHF. The CDR3 DNA reads TGTGCCAGCAGGCCCATCGAAGGGGCACAGCCCCAGCATTTT.